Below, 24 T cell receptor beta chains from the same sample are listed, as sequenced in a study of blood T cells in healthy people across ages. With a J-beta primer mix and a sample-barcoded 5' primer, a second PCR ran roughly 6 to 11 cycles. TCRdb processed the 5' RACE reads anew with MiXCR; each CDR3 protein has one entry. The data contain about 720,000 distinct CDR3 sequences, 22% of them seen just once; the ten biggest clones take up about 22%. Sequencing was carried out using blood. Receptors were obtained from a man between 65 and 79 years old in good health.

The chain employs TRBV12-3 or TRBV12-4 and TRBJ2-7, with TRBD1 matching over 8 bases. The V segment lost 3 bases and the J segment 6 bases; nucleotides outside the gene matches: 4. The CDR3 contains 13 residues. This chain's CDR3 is CASSFKQGGEQYV. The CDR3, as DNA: TGTGCCAGCAGTTTCAAACAGGGGGGCGAGCAGTACGTC.

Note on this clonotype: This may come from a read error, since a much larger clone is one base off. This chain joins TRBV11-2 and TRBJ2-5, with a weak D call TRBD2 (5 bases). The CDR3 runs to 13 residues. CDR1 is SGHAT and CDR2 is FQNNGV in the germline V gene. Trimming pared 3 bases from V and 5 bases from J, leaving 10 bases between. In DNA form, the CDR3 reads TGTGCCAGCAGCTTCGGGATATTGGAGACCCAGTACTTC. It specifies CASSFGILETQYF.

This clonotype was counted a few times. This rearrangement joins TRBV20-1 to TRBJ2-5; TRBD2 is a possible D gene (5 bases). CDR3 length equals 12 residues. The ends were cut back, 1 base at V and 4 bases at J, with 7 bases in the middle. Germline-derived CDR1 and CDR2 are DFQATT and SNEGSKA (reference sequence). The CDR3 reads CSARVAGETQYF. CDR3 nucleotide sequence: TGCAGTGCTAGAGTCGCGGGAGAGACCCAGTACTTC.

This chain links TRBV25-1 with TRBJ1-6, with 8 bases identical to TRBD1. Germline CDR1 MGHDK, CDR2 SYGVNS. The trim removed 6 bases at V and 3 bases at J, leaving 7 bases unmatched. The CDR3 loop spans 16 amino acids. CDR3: CASSHGDRGYNSPLHF. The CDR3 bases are TGTGCCAGCAGCCATGGAGACAGGGGCTATAATTCACCCCTCCACTTT.

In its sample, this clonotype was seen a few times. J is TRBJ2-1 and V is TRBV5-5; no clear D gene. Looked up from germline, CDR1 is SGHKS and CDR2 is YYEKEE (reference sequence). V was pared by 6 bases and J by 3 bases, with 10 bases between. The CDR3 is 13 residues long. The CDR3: CASTKTVYNEQFF. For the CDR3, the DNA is TGTGCCAGCACAAAAACAGTCTACAATGAGCAGTTCTTC.

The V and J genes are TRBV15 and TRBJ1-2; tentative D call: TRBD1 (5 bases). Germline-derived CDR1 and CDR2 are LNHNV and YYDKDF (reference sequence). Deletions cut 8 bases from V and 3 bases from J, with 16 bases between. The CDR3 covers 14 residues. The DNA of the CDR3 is TGTGCCACCTTTTCCCCGACAGCGGACTATGGCTACACCTTC. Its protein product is CATFSPTADYGYTF.

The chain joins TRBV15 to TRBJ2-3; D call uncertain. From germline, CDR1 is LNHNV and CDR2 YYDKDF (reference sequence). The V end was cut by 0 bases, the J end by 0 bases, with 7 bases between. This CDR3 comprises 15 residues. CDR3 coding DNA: TGTGCCACCAGCAGAGACCCCCGGAGCACAGATACGCAGTATTTT. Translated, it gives CATSRDPRSTDTQYF. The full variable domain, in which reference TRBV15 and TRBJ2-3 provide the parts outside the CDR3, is DAMVIQNPRYQVTQFGKPVTLSCSQTLNHNVMYWYQQKSSQAPKLLFHYYDKDFNNEADTPDNFQSRRPNTSFCFLDIRSPGLGDTAMYLCATSRDPRSTDTQYFGPGTRLTVL.

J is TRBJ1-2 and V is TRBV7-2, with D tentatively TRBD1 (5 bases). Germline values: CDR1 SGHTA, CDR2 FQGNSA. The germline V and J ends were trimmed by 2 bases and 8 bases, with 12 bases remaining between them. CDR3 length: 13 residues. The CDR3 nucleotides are TGTGCCAGCAGCTTACAGGGATCGAGAGGCTACACCTTC. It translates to CASSLQGSRGYTF.

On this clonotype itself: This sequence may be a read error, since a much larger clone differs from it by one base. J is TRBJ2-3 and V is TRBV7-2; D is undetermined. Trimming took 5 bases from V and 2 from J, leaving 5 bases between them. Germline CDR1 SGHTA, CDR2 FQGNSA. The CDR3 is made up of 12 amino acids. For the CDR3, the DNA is TGTGCCAGCAGCCACCCCACAGATACGCAGTATTTT. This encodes CASSHPTDTQYF.

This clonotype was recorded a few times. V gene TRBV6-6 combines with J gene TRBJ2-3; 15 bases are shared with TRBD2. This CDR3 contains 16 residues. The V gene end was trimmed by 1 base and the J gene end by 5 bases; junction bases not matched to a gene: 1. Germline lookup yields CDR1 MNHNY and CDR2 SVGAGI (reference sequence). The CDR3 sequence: CASSYLGLAGGDTQYF. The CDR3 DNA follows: TGTGCCAGCAGTTACTTGGGACTAGCGGGAGGAGATACGCAGTATTTT.

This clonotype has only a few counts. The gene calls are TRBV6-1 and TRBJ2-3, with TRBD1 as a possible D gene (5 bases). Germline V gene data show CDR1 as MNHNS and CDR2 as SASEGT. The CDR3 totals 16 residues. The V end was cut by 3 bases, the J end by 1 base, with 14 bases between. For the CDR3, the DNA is TGTGCCAGCAGTGAGGGGCCCGGTTTGGGCACAGATACGCAGTATTTT. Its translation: CASSEGPGLGTDTQYF.

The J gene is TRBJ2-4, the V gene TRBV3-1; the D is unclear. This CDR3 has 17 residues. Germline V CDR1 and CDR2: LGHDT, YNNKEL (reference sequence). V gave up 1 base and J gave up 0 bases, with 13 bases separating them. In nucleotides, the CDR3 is TGTGCCAGCAGCCAAGGAGTGGAAGGGCAAGCCAAAAACATTCAGTACTTC. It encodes CASSQGVEGQAKNIQYF.

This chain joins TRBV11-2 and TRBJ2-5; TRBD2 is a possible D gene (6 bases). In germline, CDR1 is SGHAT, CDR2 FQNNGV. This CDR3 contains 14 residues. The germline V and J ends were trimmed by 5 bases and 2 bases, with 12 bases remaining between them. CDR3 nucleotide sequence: TGTGCCAGCAGCCGTACGGCGGGACAAGAGACCCAGTACTTC. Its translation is CASSRTAGQETQYF.

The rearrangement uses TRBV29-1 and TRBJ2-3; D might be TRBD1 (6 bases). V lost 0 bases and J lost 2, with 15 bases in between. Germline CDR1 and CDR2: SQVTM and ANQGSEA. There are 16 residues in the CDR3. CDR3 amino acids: CSVEDMGAPPTDTQYF. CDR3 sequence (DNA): TGCAGCGTTGAAGATATGGGGGCCCCCCCCACAGATACGCAGTATTTT.

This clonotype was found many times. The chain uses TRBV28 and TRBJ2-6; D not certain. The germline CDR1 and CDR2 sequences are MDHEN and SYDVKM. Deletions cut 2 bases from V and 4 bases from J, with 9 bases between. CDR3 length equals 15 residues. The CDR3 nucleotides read TGTGCCAGCAGTTTACTGGGGAAAGGGGCCAACGTCCTGACTTTC. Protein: CASSLLGKGANVLTF.

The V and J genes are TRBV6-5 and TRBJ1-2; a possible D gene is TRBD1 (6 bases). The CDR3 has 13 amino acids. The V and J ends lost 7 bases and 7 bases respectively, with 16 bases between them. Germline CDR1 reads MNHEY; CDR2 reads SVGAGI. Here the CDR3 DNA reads TGTGCCAGCACGCTCCTACAGGGTTCTGGCTACACCTTC. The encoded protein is CASTLLQGSGYTF.

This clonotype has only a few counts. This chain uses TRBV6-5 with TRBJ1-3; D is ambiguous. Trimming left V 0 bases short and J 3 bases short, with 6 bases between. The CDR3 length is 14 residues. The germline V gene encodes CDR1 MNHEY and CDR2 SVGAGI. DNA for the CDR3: TGTGCCAGCAGTTACTCAGGACTTGGAAACACCATATATTTT. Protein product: CASSYSGLGNTIYF.

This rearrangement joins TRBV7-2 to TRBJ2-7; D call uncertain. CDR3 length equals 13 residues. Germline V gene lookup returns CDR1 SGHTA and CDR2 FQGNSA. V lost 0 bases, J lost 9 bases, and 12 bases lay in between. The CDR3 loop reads CASSLAVPGGQYV. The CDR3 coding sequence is TGTGCCAGCAGCTTAGCCGTGCCTGGTGGGCAGTACGTC.

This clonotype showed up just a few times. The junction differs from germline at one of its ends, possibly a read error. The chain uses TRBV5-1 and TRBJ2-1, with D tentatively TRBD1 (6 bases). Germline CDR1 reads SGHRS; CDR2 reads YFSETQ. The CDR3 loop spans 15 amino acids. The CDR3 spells CAGSLADSPYNEQFF. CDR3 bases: TGCGCCGGCAGCTTGGCGGACAGCCCCTACAATGAGCAGTTCTTC.

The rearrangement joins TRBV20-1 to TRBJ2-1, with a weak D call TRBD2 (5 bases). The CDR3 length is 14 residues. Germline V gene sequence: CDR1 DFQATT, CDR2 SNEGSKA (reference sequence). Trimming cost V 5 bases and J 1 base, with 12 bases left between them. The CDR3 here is CSAQTGWSYNEQFF. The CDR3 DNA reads TGCAGTGCTCAGACGGGATGGTCCTACAATGAGCAGTTCTTC.

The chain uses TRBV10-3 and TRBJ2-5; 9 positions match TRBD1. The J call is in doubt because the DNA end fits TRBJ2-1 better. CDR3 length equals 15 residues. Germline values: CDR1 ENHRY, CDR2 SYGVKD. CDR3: CAISKPGTGFSEQFF. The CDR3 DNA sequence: TGTGCCATCAGTAAACCCGGGACAGGGTTTAGTGAGCAGTTCTTC.

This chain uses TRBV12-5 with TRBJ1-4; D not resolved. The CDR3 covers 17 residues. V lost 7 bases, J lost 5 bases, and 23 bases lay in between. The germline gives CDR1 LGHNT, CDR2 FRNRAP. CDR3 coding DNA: TGTGCTAGTGCCCTAGGACTGGGGATAGGATCGAATGAAAAACTGTTTTTT. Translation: CASALGLGIGSNEKLFF.

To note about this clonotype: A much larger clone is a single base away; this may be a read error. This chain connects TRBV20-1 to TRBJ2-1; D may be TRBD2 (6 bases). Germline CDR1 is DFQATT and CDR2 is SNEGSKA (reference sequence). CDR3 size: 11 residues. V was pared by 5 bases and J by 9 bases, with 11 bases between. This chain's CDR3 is CSAGLASEQFF. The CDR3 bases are TGCAGTGCTGGTCTAGCGAGTGAGCAGTTCTTC.

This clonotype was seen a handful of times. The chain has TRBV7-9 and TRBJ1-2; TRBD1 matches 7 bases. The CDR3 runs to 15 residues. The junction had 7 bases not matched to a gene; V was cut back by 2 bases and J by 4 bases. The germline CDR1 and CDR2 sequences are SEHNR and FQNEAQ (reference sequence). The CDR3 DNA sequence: TGTGCCAGCAGCTTAATACGAGCAGGGGGCTATGGCTACACCTTC. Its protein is CASSLIRAGGYGYTF.